This T cell receptor beta chain was found in a study of T-cell memory formation after mild COVID-19. Germline-derived CDR1 and CDR2 are LGHNA and YNFKEQ. The CDR3 loop spans 16 amino acids. Between the trimmed V and J ends, which lost 4 bases and 2 bases, there was a span of 16 bases. Remarks on this clonotype: Antigen specificity is unknown.

Study-wide findings and caveats: CD4+ bias marked clones expanding day 15 to 37, unlike balanced contracting clones. Whether second-wave clones peaking at day 37 were SARS-CoV-2 specific went unconfirmed.

TCRdb passed the 5' RACE reads through MiXCR, listing each CDR3 protein once. The sample contains 250,000 to 350,000 distinct CDR3 sequences, under 20% of which appear only once. This chain connects TRBV4-2 to TRBJ2-3, with D maybe TRBD2 (5 bases). The receptor was isolated from a man younger than 35 who had mild COVID-19 (a few samples of this study predate the infection). Cell type and time point are not known. The specimen was PBMCs or a T cell subset sorted from them (not recorded which). This CDR3 is CASSLEGRVSTDTQYF. The CDR3 DNA reads as TGTGCCAGCAGCCTTGAAGGGCGGGTATCCACAGATACGCAGTATTTT.